This passage covers 27 T cell receptor beta chains from one sample sequenced in a study of radiotherapy plus CTLA-4 blockade in lung cancer (dated by TCRdb to the late 2010s). Libraries were constructed by the immunoSEQ multiplex PCR assay. TCRdb stores this immuneACCESS table with in-frame sequences only. Part of the clones is absent; in the studies checked, under half of the shortfall reflects unresolved V genes, and no reason is known for the rest. Counted in this sample were over 80,000 clones; 80% to 85% of them appeared once. In total, the top ten clones hold roughly 0.8% of the sample. The sample in question was peripheral blood, obtained from a patient treated with radiotherapy plus ipilimumab. The receptors stem from a human donor with non-small cell lung cancer who had stable disease on radiotherapy plus ipilimumab.

The genes are TRBV6-6 and TRBJ1-6, with D tentatively TRBD1 (6 bases). This CDR3 is 16 amino acids long. V dropped 5 bases and J dropped 13 bases, with 24 bases sitting between them. CDR1 MNHNY and CDR2 SVGAGI come from the germline V gene (reference sequence). The CDR3 region has the DNA TGTGCCAGCAGTAGGGCGCTCCGGGACATGGCATATCCCCTCCACTTT. It encodes CASSRALRDMAYPLHF.

V gene TRBV18 combines with J gene TRBJ1-4, with D perhaps TRBD1 (6 bases). The CDR3 has 14 residues. The germline gives CDR1 KGHSH, CDR2 LQKENI. The germline V and J ends were trimmed by 3 bases and 8 bases, with 13 bases remaining between them. CDR3 bases: TGTGCCAGCTCACCCCGAACGGGGGGCGAAAAACTGTTTTTT. Residues: CASSPRTGGEKLFF.

This rearrangement joins TRBV19 to TRBJ2-3, with a possible D match to TRBD2 (5 bases). Trimming removed 1 base from V and 2 bases from J, with 10 bases in between. Germline assignment: CDR1 LNHDA and CDR2 SQIVND (reference sequence). The CDR3 extends over 15 amino acids. The DNA for the CDR3 is TGTGCCAGTAGTATAGGAAGTAGCGACACAGATACGCAGTATTTT. Translation: CASSIGSSDTDTQYF.

V usage is TRBV21-1 and J usage is TRBJ1-2; TRBD1 reflects the table's D call only, with no check against the DNA. TRBV21-1 is listed as a pseudogene. CDR3 length: 15 amino acids. CDR3 amino acids: CASMGRQRLNYGYTF. In nucleotides, the CDR3 is TGTGCCAGCATGGGGCGACAGAGATTAAACTATGGCTACACCTTC.

The rearrangement joins TRBV30 to TRBJ2-1; 7 nucleotides agree with TRBD2. Looked up from germline, CDR1 is GTSNPN and CDR2 is SVGIG (reference sequence). There are 14 residues in the CDR3. V was clipped by 2 bases and J by 7 bases; unmatched bases: 8. CDR3 region: CAWSITGLKNEQFF. CDR3 DNA: TGTGCCTGGAGTATTACGGGACTAAAGAATGAGCAGTTCTTC. Full variable domain (remainder filled in from reference TRBV30 and TRBJ2-1): SQTIHQWPATLVQPVGSPLSLECTVEGTSNPNLYWYRQAAGRGLQLLFYSVGIGQISSEVPQNLSASRPQDRQFILSSKKLLLSDSGFYLCAWSITGLKNEQFFGPGTRLTVL.

The V gene is TRBV27, the J gene TRBJ2-7, with 9 bases that match TRBD2. The CDR3 sequence is 12 residues long. V gave up 5 bases and J gave up 11 bases; unmatched junction bases: 7. Germline assignment: CDR1 MNHEY and CDR2 SMNVEV (reference sequence). CDR3 in amino acids: CASSDSGRPKYF. The CDR3 bases are TGTGCCAGCAGTGATAGCGGGAGACCCAAGTACTTC.

V gene TRBV19 combines with J gene TRBJ2-7, with 9 bases fitting TRBD1. Looked up from germline, CDR1 is LNHDA and CDR2 is SQIVND (reference sequence). The CDR3 has 16 residues. V lost 4 bases to trimming and J lost 2 bases; unmatched junction nucleotides: 9. The CDR3, as DNA: TGTGCCAGTAGTAAAACAACAGGGGGCCTCGCCTACGAGCAGTACTTC. Its protein product is CASSKTTGGLAYEQYF.

This clone was recorded a few times. V and J are TRBV28 and TRBJ1-5; D gene ambiguous. V was pared by 5 bases and J by 3 bases, with 17 bases between. The CDR3 contains 16 residues. Looked up from germline, CDR1 is MDHEN and CDR2 is SYDVKM. CDR3 nucleotides: TGTGCCAGCAGTGCGCTTTCTCGGAGAACCAATCAGCCCCAGCATTTT. Translated: CASSALSRRTNQPQHF.

The chain links TRBV28 to TRBJ1-2, with 9 bases identical to TRBD1. The germline gives CDR1 MDHEN, CDR2 SYDVKM. Trimming cost V 5 bases and J 8 bases; bases outside gene matches: 12. This CDR3 is built from 15 residues. CDR3 region: CASSPAGTGTGGYTF. The CDR3 bases are TGTGCCAGCAGTCCAGCCGGGACAGGGACCGGAGGCTACACCTTC.

V and J are TRBV9 and TRBJ2-3, with D hard to call. The CDR3 has 13 residues. CDR1 SGDLS and CDR2 YYNGEE come from the germline V gene. Trimming stripped 4 bases from V and 6 bases from J, with 12 bases between. The DNA for the CDR3 is TGTGCCAGCAGCTTAATGGACGGGGATACGCAGTATTTT. Residues: CASSLMDGDTQYF.

V gene TRBV19 combines with J gene TRBJ2-7; D may be TRBD1 (6 bases). The V gene's germline CDR1 is LNHDA and CDR2 SQIVND (reference sequence). This CDR3 is 14 amino acids long. V dropped 3 bases and J dropped 5 bases, with 14 bases sitting between them. The CDR3 protein is CASSIGQSVDEQYF. In DNA form, the CDR3 reads TGTGCCAGTAGTATCGGACAGAGTGTTGACGAGCAGTACTTC.

This clone was detected once. The J gene is TRBJ2-2, the V gene TRBV7-7; 9 bases fit TRBD1. This CDR3 has 15 amino acids. The germline CDR1 and CDR2 sequences are SSHAT and FNYEAQ (reference sequence). The V gene end was trimmed by 5 bases and the J gene end by 7 bases; junction bases not matched to a gene: 8. CDR3 in amino acids: CASSSGTGSFGELFF. In DNA form, the CDR3 reads TGTGCCAGCAGCAGCGGGACAGGGAGTTTCGGGGAGCTGTTTTTT.

This chain uses TRBV27 with TRBJ1-1; D remains unclear. This CDR3 is 13 amino acids long. The germline V gene encodes CDR1 MNHEY and CDR2 SMNVEV (reference sequence). V gave up 2 bases and J gave up 1 base, with 5 bases separating them. The CDR3 here is CASSLQANTEAFF. CDR3 nucleotide sequence: TGTGCCAGCAGTTTACAGGCGAACACTGAAGCTTTCTTT.

This clone was seen a single time. The V and J genes are TRBV9 and TRBJ2-5, with D possibly being TRBD2 (6 bases). The CDR3 has 16 residues. CDR1 is SGDLS and CDR2 is YYNGEE in the germline V gene. Trimming left V 0 bases short and J 1 base short, with 13 bases between. This chain's CDR3 is CASSVGGWDFQETQYF. The CDR3 region has the DNA TGTGCCAGCAGCGTAGGGGGGTGGGACTTCCAAGAGACCCAGTACTTC.

The rearrangement uses TRBV19 and TRBJ1-5; D possibly corresponds to TRBD1 (6 bases). Germline V gene sequence: CDR1 LNHDA, CDR2 SQIVND (reference sequence). Between the trimmed V and J ends, which lost 7 bases and 1 base, there was a span of 11 bases. This CDR3 contains 14 residues. CDR3 sequence reads: CASKGGRSNQPQHF. CDR3 nucleotides: TGTGCCAGTAAAGGGGGTAGGAGCAATCAGCCCCAGCATTTT.

V and J are TRBV11-2 and TRBJ2-3; TRBD2 aligns across 12 bases. The CDR3 runs to 15 residues. With V trimmed by 4 bases and J by 4 bases, 3 bases remained unmatched. Germline V gives CDR1 SGHAT, CDR2 FQNNGV. The CDR3 DNA is TGTGCCAGCAGCTCCCCTAGCGGGGGGGCAGATACGCAGTATTTT. Protein sequence: CASSSPSGGADTQYF. Complete variable domain (other parts from reference TRBV11-2 and TRBJ2-3): EAGVAQSPRYKIIEKRQSVAFWCNPISGHATLYWYQQILGQGPKLLIQFQNNGVVDDSQLPKDRFSAERLKGVDSTLKIQPAKLEDSAVYLCASSSPSGGADTQYFGPGTRLTVL.

V is TRBV2 and J is TRBJ1-5; no firm D call. With 7 bases removed from V and 0 bases from J, the gap between germline ends came to 10 bases. Looked up from germline, CDR1 is SNHLY and CDR2 is FYNNEI. This CDR3 is built from 14 residues. Here the CDR3 reads CASMGEISNQPQHF. The CDR3 region has the DNA TGTGCCAGCATGGGAGAGATTAGCAATCAGCCCCAGCATTTT.

The chain employs TRBV2 and TRBJ2-2, with a weak D call TRBD1 (5 bases). The CDR3 covers 14 residues. The V gene's germline CDR1 is SNHLY and CDR2 FYNNEI. V lost 7 bases to trimming and J lost 0 bases, with 9 bases between them. The CDR3 sequence is CASMKDTNTGELFF. The CDR3 DNA follows: TGTGCCAGCATGAAGGACACGAACACCGGGGAGCTGTTTTTT.

The CDR3 loop is CASSIDPGNYGYTF. The CDR3 nucleotides are TGTGCCAGTAGTATAGATCCAGGGAACTATGGCTACACCTTC. V is TRBV19 and J is TRBJ1-2; D possibly corresponds to TRBD1 (5 bases). CDR1 and CDR2 (germline): LNHDA, SQIVND (reference sequence). This CDR3 has 14 residues. Trimming stripped 0 bases from V and 2 bases from J, with 7 bases between.

The chain couples TRBV5-1 to TRBJ2-5, with 9 bases fitting TRBD1. From germline, CDR1 is SGHRS and CDR2 YFSETQ. The V segment lost 4 bases and the J segment 5 bases; nucleotides outside the gene matches: 6. CDR3 size: 14 residues. This CDR3 is CASSLDRGGETQYF. The DNA of the CDR3 is TGCGCCAGCAGCCTGGACAGGGGAGGGGAGACCCAGTACTTC.

J is TRBJ1-2 and V is TRBV27; D possibly corresponds to TRBD1 (6 bases). CDR3 size: 15 residues. Germline V CDR1 and CDR2: MNHEY, SMNVEV (reference sequence). V lost 5 bases and J lost 8, with 21 bases in between. The CDR3 nucleotides are TGTGCCAGCAGTCCCCGACAGGAGAAGGTTAAGGGCTACACCTTC. Protein sequence: CASSPRQEKVKGYTF.

This rearrangement joins TRBV19 to TRBJ2-7, with D perhaps assigned TRBD1 or TRBD2 (5 bases each). The germline V gene has CDR1 LNHDA and CDR2 SQIVND (reference sequence). V was clipped by 1 base and J by 3 bases, with 7 bases between them. The CDR3 is made up of 13 amino acids. CDR3 sequence reads: CASSIGGVYEQYF. CDR3 bases: TGTGCCAGTAGTATAGGAGGGGTCTACGAGCAGTACTTC.

This chain links TRBV30 with TRBJ1-1, with D possibly being TRBD1 (6 bases). V lost 1 base and J 6 bases, leaving 12 bases between the germline ends. Per germline, CDR1 GTSNPN and CDR2 SVGIG (reference sequence). The CDR3 spans 13 residues. This CDR3 reads CAWSDNGGSEAFF. CDR3 coding DNA: TGTGCCTGGAGTGACAACGGGGGCTCTGAAGCTTTCTTT.

The J gene is TRBJ2-7, the V gene TRBV25-1; the match to TRBD1 covers 9 bases. The CDR3 contains 15 residues. After removal of 2 bases from V and 3 bases from J, the junction contained 5 bases not matched to a gene. Germline values: CDR1 MGHDK, CDR2 SYGVNS. The CDR3 here is CASSEGGTGRYEQYF. CDR3 coding DNA: TGTGCCAGCAGTGAAGGAGGGACAGGGCGCTACGAGCAGTACTTC.

This chain uses TRBV6-5 with TRBJ1-2; unclear D gene. The CDR3 covers 14 residues. CDR1 is MNHEY and CDR2 is SVGAGI in the germline V gene. Trimming cost V 8 bases and J 4 bases, with 17 bases left between them. CDR3 loop: CASHPRRFGYGYTF. The CDR3 DNA reads as TGTGCCAGCCACCCCCGGCGTTTTGGCTATGGCTACACCTTC.

V and J are TRBV27 and TRBJ1-6; D remains ambiguous. The germline CDR1 and CDR2 sequences are MNHEY and SMNVEV (reference sequence). The CDR3 sequence is 17 residues long. The ends were cut back, 5 bases at V and 5 bases at J, with 19 bases in the middle. The CDR3 loop is CASSPFVGFRDNSPLHF. The CDR3 nucleotides read TGTGCCAGCAGTCCTTTCGTGGGGTTCCGGGATAATTCACCCCTCCACTTT.

In this sample, this clone turned up once. The chain recombines TRBV29-1 with TRBJ2-1; tentatively, D is TRBD1 (6 bases). The length of the CDR3 is 14 residues. Between the trimmed V and J ends, which lost 7 bases and 5 bases, there was a span of 18 bases. The V gene's germline CDR1 is SQVTM and CDR2 ANQGSEA. CDR3 protein: CSGGQQRRNNEQFF. The CDR3 nucleotides read TGCAGCGGGGGGCAACAGCGGAGAAACAATGAGCAGTTCTTC.